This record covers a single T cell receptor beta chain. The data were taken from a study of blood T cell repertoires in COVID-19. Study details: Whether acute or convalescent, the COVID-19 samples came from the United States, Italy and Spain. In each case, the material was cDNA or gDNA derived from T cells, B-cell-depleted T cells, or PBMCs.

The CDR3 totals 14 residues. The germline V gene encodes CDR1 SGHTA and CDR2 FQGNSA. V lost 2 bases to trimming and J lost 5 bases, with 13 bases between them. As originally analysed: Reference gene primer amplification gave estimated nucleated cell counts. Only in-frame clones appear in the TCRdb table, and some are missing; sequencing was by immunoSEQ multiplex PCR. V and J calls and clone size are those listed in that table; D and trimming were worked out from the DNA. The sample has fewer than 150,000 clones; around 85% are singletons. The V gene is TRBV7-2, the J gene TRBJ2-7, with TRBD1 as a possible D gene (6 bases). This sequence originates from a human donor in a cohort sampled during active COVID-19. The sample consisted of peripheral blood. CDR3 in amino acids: CASSLLQGPHEQYF. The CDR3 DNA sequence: TGTGCCAGCAGCTTACTCCAGGGGCCCCACGAGCAGTACTTC. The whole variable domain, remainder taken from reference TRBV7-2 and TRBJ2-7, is GAGVSQSPSNKVTEKGKDVELRCDPISGHTALYWYRQSLGQGLEFLIYFQGNSAPDKSGLPSDRFSAERTGGSVSTLTIQRTQQEDSAVYLCASSLLQGPHEQYFGPGTRLTVT.